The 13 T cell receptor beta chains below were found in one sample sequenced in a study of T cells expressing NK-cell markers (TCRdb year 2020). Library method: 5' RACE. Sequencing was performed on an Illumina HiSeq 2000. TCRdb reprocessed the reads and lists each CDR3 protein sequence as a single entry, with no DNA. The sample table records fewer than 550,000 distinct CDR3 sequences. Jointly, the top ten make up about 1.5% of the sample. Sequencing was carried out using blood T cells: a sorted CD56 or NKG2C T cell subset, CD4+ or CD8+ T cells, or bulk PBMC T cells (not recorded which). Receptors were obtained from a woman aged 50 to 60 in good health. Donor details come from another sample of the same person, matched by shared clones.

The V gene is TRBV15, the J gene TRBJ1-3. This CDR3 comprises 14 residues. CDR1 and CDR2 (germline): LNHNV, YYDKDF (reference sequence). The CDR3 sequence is CATSSRVSGNTIYF.

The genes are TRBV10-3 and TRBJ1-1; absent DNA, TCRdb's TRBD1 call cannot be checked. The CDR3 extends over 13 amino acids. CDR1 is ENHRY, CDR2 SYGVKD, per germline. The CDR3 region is CAITAGQGGKAFF.

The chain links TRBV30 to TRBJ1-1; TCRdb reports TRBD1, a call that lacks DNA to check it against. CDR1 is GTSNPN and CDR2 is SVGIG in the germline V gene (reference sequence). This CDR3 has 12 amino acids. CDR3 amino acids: CAWSGQGTEAFF. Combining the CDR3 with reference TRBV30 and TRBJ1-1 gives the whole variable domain SQTIHQWPATLVQPVGSPLSLECTVEGTSNPNLYWYRQAAGRGLQLLFYSVGIGQISSEVPQNLSASRPQDRQFILSSKKLLLSDSGFYLCAWSGQGTEAFFGQGTRLTVV.

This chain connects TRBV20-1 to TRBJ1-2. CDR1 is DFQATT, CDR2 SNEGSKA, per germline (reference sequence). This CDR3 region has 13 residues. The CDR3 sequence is CSAETPPFYGYTF.

CDR3 in amino acids: CAARIGGEQFF. V and J are TRBV18 and TRBJ2-1. The CDR3 contains 11 residues. The germline CDR1 and CDR2 sequences are KGHSH and LQKENI.

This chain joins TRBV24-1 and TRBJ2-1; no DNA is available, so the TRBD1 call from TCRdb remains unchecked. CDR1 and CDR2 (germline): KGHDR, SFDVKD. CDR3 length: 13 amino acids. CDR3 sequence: CATSAQPGNEQFF.

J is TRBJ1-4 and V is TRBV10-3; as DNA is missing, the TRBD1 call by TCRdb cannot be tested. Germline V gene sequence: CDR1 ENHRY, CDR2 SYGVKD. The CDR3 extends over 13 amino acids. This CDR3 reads CATGTGRGEKLFF.

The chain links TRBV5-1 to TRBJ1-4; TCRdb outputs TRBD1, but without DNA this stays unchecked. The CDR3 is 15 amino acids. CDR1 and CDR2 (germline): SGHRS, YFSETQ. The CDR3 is CASSPRTGSNEKLFF. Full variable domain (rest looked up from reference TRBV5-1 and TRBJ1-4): KAGVTQTPRYLIKTRGQQVTLSCSPISGHRSVSWYQQTPGQGLQFLFEYFSETQRNKGNFPGRFSGRQFSNSRSEMNVSTLELGDSALYLCASSPRTGSNEKLFFGSGTQLSVL.

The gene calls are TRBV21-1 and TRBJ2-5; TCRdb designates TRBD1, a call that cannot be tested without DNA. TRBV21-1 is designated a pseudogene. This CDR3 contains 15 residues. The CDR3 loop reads CASSKFGAVGETQYF.

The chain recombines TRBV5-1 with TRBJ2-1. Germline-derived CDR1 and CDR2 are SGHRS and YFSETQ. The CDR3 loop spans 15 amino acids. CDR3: CASNLDRGSRNEQFF.

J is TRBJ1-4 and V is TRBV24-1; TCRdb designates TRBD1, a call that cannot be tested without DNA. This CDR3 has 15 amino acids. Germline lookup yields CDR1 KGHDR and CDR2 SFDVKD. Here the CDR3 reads CATSDRTDPNEKLFF.

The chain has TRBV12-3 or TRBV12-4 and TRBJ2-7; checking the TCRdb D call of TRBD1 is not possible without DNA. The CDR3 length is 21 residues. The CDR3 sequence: CASSLAPIFVLRDHITYEQYF.

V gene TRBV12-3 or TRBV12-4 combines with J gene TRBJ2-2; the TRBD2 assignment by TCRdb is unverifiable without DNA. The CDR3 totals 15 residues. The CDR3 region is CASRTSGRPTGELFF.